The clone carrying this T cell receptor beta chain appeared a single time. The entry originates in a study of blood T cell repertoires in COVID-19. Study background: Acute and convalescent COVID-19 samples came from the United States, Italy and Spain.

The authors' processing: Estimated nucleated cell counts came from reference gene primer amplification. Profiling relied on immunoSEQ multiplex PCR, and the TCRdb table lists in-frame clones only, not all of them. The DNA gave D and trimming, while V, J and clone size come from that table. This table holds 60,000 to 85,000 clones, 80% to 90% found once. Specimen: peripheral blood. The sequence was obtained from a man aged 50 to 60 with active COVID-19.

The CDR3 bases are TGTGCCTGGAGTAAGGAAAGGAGGGCAGATACGCAGTATTTT. This sequence encodes CAWSKERRADTQYF. This chain connects TRBV30 to TRBJ2-3, with D possibly being TRBD2 (6 bases). V was pared by 2 bases and J by 4 bases, with 13 bases between. The CDR3 has 14 residues. Germline V CDR1 and CDR2: GTSNPN, SVGIG (reference sequence).